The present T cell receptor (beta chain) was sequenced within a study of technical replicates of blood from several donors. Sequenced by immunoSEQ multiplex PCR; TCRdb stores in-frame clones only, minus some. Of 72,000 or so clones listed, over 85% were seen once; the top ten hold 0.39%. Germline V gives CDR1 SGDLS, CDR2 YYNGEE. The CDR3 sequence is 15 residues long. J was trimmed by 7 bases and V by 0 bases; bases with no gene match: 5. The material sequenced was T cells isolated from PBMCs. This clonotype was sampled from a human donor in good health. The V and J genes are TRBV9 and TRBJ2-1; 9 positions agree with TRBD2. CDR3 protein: CASSVDSGSLNEQFF. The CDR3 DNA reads TGTGCCAGCAGCGTAGATAGCGGGAGCCTAAATGAGCAGTTCTTC.